This T cell receptor beta chain is from a study of cytomegalovirus exposure and HLA in healthy donors. Germline assignment: CDR1 SGHRS and CDR2 YFSETQ. The J segment lost 4 bases and the V segment lost 3 bases, leaving 11 bases of the junction unmatched. The CDR3 has 18 residues. PCR used 60 Vbeta primers and 13 Jbeta primers. The protocol was immunoSEQ multiplex PCR, while the TCRdb copy is restricted to in-frame clones and leaves out a portion. The table lists some 140,000 clones, around four fifths of them singletons, with about 4.4% in the top ten. Study-wide findings and caveats: When a later analysis was performed, an Asian-associated ancestry cluster reportedly had fewer N-insertions than the approximately 600-donor mean. Across all donors, roughly uniform sequencing depth was an assumption of the presence/absence analyses. A later analysis, which compared TCR beta chains of equal frequency, found the HLA-associated ones more clonally expanded. In vitro work confirmed that three CMV-associated chains recognize CMV antigens.

Worth noting for this clone: Its antigen is unknown.

Sequenced input: PBMCs. V is TRBV5-1 and J is TRBJ2-1; 12 positions match TRBD2. The origin of this receptor is a man aged 25-45 years in good health. CDR3: CASSSDTSGRPGYNEQFF. CDR3 nucleotides: TGCGCCAGCAGCTCAGACACTAGCGGGAGGCCCGGTTACAATGAGCAGTTCTTC. Full variable domain (outside the CDR3, taken from reference TRBV5-1 and TRBJ2-1): KAGVTQTPRYLIKTRGQQVTLSCSPISGHRSVSWYQQTPGQGLQFLFEYFSETQRNKGNFPGRFSGRQFSNSRSEMNVSTLELGDSALYLCASSSDTSGRPGYNEQFFGPGTRLTVL.